These T cell receptor beta chains were read from a single sample in a study of neurological immune-mediated disorders. One entry per CDR3 protein results from TCRdb running MiXCR on the 5' RACE reads. The table lists roughly 60,000 distinct CDR3 sequences, more than 7.5% of them singletons, with 12% in the top ten. Sequencing input: PBMCs. These TCRs come from a man younger than 45 in good health. The CDR3 runs from the conserved cysteine through the conserved F or W. The order of the fields is V gene, J gene, D gene, clone size, CDR3 protein, CDR3 DNA. D genes are given only for firm matches. Not every row has a clone size; where given, it reads once, few, many or a size class.

V: TRBV28; J: TRBJ1-1; D: .; size: many; CDR3: CASSSADTGPDEAFF; DNA: TGTGCCAGCAGTTCGGCCGACACTGGGCCGGATGAAGCTTTCTTT
V: TRBV20-1; J: TRBJ2-1; D: .; size: many; CDR3: CSASPLRQYTHNEQFF; DNA: TGCAGTGCTAGCCCCCTGCGGCAGTATACGCACAATGAGCAGTTCTTC
V: TRBV28; J: TRBJ2-2; D: .; size: many; CDR3: CASSFKEPNTGELFF; DNA: TGTGCCAGCAGTTTTAAGGAGCCGAACACCGGGGAGCTGTTTTTT
V: TRBV10-3; J: TRBJ2-2; D: TRBD2; size: many; CDR3: CAISGVSSGSRGGELFF; DNA: TGTGCCATCAGTGGAGTGTCTAGCGGGAGTCGGGGCGGGGAGCTGTTTTTT
V: TRBV20-1; J: TRBJ2-1; D: TRBD2; size: many; CDR3: CSARDTRTSGSKNEQFF; DNA: TGCAGTGCTAGAGACACGCGGACTAGCGGGAGTAAGAATGAGCAGTTCTTC
V: TRBV27; J: TRBJ2-7; D: TRBD1; size: many; CDR3: CASSALTGTLTEQYF; DNA: TGTGCCAGCAGTGCGTTGACAGGGACCCTAACCGAGCAGTACTTC
V: TRBV10-1; J: TRBJ2-1; D: .; size: many; CDR3: CASSESTDYNEQFF; DNA: TGCGCCAGCAGTGAGTCGACGGATTACAATGAGCAGTTCTTC
V: TRBV5-4; J: TRBJ2-2; D: TRBD1; size: many; CDR3: CASSADREYTGELFF; DNA: TGTGCCAGCAGCGCCGACAGGGAGTACACCGGGGAGCTGTTTTTT
V: TRBV27; J: TRBJ2-7; D: .; size: many; CDR3: CASSPSTGSEQYF; DNA: TGTGCCAGCAGTCCGTCTACAGGGAGCGAGCAGTACTTC
V: TRBV7-3; J: TRBJ1-6; D: TRBD1; size: .; CDR3: CASSSGTGRNSPLHF; DNA: TGTGCCAGCAGCTCCGGGACAGGGCGGAATTCACCCCTCCACTTT
V: TRBV21-1; J: TRBJ2-1; D: .; size: many; CDR3: CASSKGDGSRLAGGLDEQFF; DNA: TGTGCCAGCAGCAAAGGGGACGGGTCCAGACTAGCGGGAGGTCTGGATGAGCAGTTCTTC
V: TRBV5-1; J: TRBJ2-1; D: .; size: many; CDR3: CASSFSADNEQFF; DNA: TGCGCCAGCAGCTTTTCAGCGGACAATGAGCAGTTCTTC
V: TRBV5-1; J: TRBJ2-7; D: TRBD1; size: many; CDR3: CASRMGTGGEQYF; DNA: TGCGCCAGCAGGATGGGAACAGGGGGCGAGCAGTACTTC
V: TRBV5-1; J: TRBJ2-2; D: .; size: many; CDR3: CASSFNRVDTGELFF; DNA: TGCGCCAGCAGCTTTAACAGGGTGGACACCGGGGAGCTGTTTTTT
V: TRBV12-3/TRBV12-4; J: TRBJ2-1; D: TRBD2; size: many; CDR3: CASSPLAGAYNEQFF; DNA: TGTGCCAGCAGCCCCCTAGCGGGAGCCTACAATGAGCAGTTCTTC
V: TRBV5-1; J: TRBJ2-5; D: TRBD2; size: many; CDR3: CASSFSGGEKETQYF; DNA: TGCGCCAGCAGCTTTTCGGGAGGGGAAAAAGAGACCCAGTACTTC
V: TRBV5-1; J: TRBJ2-3; D: .; size: many; CDR3: CASSTRTAATDTQYF; DNA: TGCGCCAGCAGCACCAGGACAGCGGCCACAGATACGCAGTATTTT
V: TRBV6-1; J: TRBJ1-5; D: .; size: many; CDR3: CASTGDNQPQHF; DNA: TGTGCCAGCACAGGGGATAACCAGCCCCAGCATTTT
V: TRBV5-1; J: TRBJ1-1; D: TRBD1; size: many; CDR3: CASRSGTGPNTEAFF; DNA: TGCGCCAGCAGAAGTGGGACAGGGCCGAACACTGAAGCTTTCTTT
V: TRBV27; J: TRBJ2-2; D: .; size: once; CDR3: CASSFMAVNPGSPGELFF; DNA: TGTGCCAGCAGTTTTATGGCGGTGAATCCAGGGAGCCCCGGGGAGCTGTTTTTT
V: TRBV7-6; J: TRBJ2-7; D: TRBD2; size: many; CDR3: CASSFRGGLAGVYEQYF; DNA: TGTGCCAGCAGCTTTAGGGGTGGACTAGCGGGAGTCTACGAGCAGTACTTC
V: TRBV7-2; J: TRBJ2-5; D: TRBD2; size: many; CDR3: CASSLVGGRAGETQYF; DNA: TGTGCCAGCAGCTTAGTAGGCGGGAGGGCCGGGGAGACCCAGTACTTC
V: TRBV27; J: TRBJ2-2; D: .; size: many; CDR3: CASSPGIYTGELFF; DNA: TGTGCCAGCAGTCCGGGGATCTACACCGGGGAGCTGTTTTTT
V: TRBV27; J: TRBJ2-7; D: .; size: .; CDR3: CASRQPGKGAYEQYF; DNA: TGTGCCAGCAGGCAACCGGGAAAGGGCGCCTACGAGCAGTACTTT
V: TRBV5-1; J: TRBJ1-4; D: .; size: many; CDR3: CASSTDRSNEKLFF; DNA: TGCGCCAGCAGCACCGACAGATCTAATGAAAAACTGTTTTTT
V: TRBV14; J: TRBJ2-5; D: .; size: many; CDR3: CASSQVQLKETQYF; DNA: TGTGCCAGCAGCCAAGTCCAGCTAAAAGAGACCCAGTACTTC
V: TRBV14; J: TRBJ2-7; D: TRBD2; size: many; CDR3: CASSQAETSPFYF; DNA: TGTGCCAGCAGCCAAGCCGAGACTAGCCCTTTCTACTTC
V: TRBV4-2; J: TRBJ2-7; D: .; size: many; CDR3: CASSQDPLVGEQYF; DNA: TGTGCCAGCAGCCAAGATCCTCTAGTCGGCGAGCAGTACTTC
V: TRBV5-1; J: TRBJ2-1; D: .; size: many; CDR3: CASSLPWWAVQFF; DNA: TGCGCCAGCAGCTTGCCCTGGTGGGCGGTGCAGTTCTTC
V: TRBV7-2; J: TRBJ2-1; D: .; size: many; CDR3: CASSSQLLNNEQFF; DNA: TGTGCCAGCAGCTCTCAGTTATTAAACAATGAGCAGTTCTTC
V: TRBV20-1; J: TRBJ2-7; D: TRBD2; size: many; CDR3: CSAREREYEQYF; DNA: TGCAGTGCTAGAGAGCGGGAGTACGAGCAGTACTTC
V: TRBV4-3; J: TRBJ2-4; D: .; size: many; CDR3: CASSPDFWPIFLAKNIQYF; DNA: TGCGCCAGCAGCCCTGACTTTTGGCCTATATTTCTAGCCAAAAACATTCAGTACTTC
V: TRBV7-6; J: TRBJ1-4; D: TRBD1; size: many; CDR3: CASSAPGQGASTNEKLFF; DNA: TGTGCCAGCAGCGCTCCGGGACAGGGGGCATCAACTAATGAAAAACTGTTTTTT
V: TRBV25-1; J: TRBJ2-1; D: .; size: .; CDR3: CASMRGRNEQFF; DNA: TGTGCCAGCATGAGAGGGAGAAATGAGCAGTTCTTC
V: TRBV12-3/TRBV12-4; J: TRBJ1-1; D: TRBD1; size: many; CDR3: CASSARGRVGTEAFF; DNA: TGTGCCAGCAGTGCCAGGGGGCGCGTGGGCACTGAAGCTTTCTTT
V: TRBV5-1; J: TRBJ2-2; D: .; size: many; CDR3: CASSSRQAGELFF; DNA: TGCGCCAGCAGCTCCCGGCAGGCCGGGGAGCTGTTTTTT
V: TRBV29-1; J: TRBJ1-1; D: .; size: many; CDR3: CSARRIMNTEAFF; DNA: TGCAGCGCCAGACGGATAATGAACACTGAAGCTTTCTTT
V: TRBV5-1; J: TRBJ2-2; D: .; size: many; CDR3: CASSSGPGTGELFF; DNA: TGCGCCAGCAGTAGTGGCCCGGGCACCGGGGAGCTGTTTTTT
V: TRBV29-1; J: TRBJ2-2; D: TRBD2; size: .; CDR3: CVLLGGRNTGELFF; DNA: TGCGTTCTTCTTGGCGGGAGGAACACCGGGGAGCTGTTTTTT
V: TRBV20-1; J: TRBJ1-5; D: TRBD1; size: many; CDR3: CSATGQDNQPQHF; DNA: TGCAGTGCTACAGGACAGGACAATCAGCCCCAGCATTTT
V: TRBV20-1; J: TRBJ2-7; D: .; size: many; CDR3: CSASRGSYEQYF; DNA: TGCAGTGCTAGCCGGGGTTCCTACGAGCAGTACTTC
V: TRBV7-2; J: TRBJ2-1; D: TRBD2; size: many; CDR3: CASSQTSGRYSYNEQFF; DNA: TGTGCCAGCAGCCAGACTAGCGGGAGGTACTCCTACAATGAGCAGTTCTTC
V: TRBV7-2; J: TRBJ2-1; D: TRBD2; size: many; CDR3: CASNLGLAGGNEQFF; DNA: TGTGCCAGCAACTTAGGGCTAGCGGGAGGCAATGAGCAGTTCTTC